The 24 T cell receptor beta chains listed next were all sequenced from one sample in a study of neurological immune-mediated disorders. MiXCR, applied by TCRdb to the 5' RACE reads, yields one record per CDR3 protein. The repertoire holds about 36,000 distinct CDR3 sequences, more than 9.5% seen once, with approximately 4% in the top ten. This sample's time point: technical triplicate 1. Sequencing input: PBMCs. The receptor source for this set is a man aged 55 to 70 with HTLV-1-associated myelopathy (HAM/TSP).

This clonotype was seen at least ten times. The chain recombines TRBV27 with TRBJ2-7; no clear D gene. This CDR3 spans 14 amino acids. The germline V and J ends were trimmed by 3 bases and 3 bases, with 12 bases remaining between them. Germline CDR1 MNHEY, CDR2 SMNVEV (reference sequence). CDR3 sequence (DNA): TGTGCCAGCAGTTTTTCTCTGCAGGACTACGAGCAGTACTTC. Residues: CASSFSLQDYEQYF.

The CDR3 sequence is CASSENSNYGYTF. CDR3 bases: TGTGCCAGCAGTGAGAACAGCAACTATGGCTACACCTTC. The genes are TRBV6-1 and TRBJ1-2; D is undetermined. The germline V gene has CDR1 MNHNS and CDR2 SASEGT. The CDR3 sequence is 13 residues long. V was cut by 3 bases and J by 2 bases, with 7 bases left in between.

This clonotype was counted ten times or more. The CDR3 region has the DNA TGTGCCAGCAGCCAGGGCCTCTGGGGTGTTCAAGAGACCCAGTACTTC. Its translation is CASSQGLWGVQETQYF. V gene TRBV3-1 combines with J gene TRBJ2-5; D is unresolved. CDR3 size: 16 residues. CDR1 is LGHDT, CDR2 YNNKEL, per germline (reference sequence). Trimming shortened V by 3 bases and J by 2 bases, and 16 bases separated the two germline ends.

This clonotype has ten or more counts. The chain links TRBV10-3 to TRBJ2-1, with TRBD1 matching 8 bases. Losses at the gene ends were 3 bases for V and 7 bases for J; bases not matched to a gene: 14. The germline V gene encodes CDR1 ENHRY and CDR2 SYGVKD. CDR3 length: 17 residues. The CDR3: CAISDTISVQGVNEQFF. CDR3 bases: TGTGCCATCAGTGACACGATATCGGTACAGGGGGTGAATGAGCAGTTCTTC.

This clonotype was observed many times. The chain links TRBV2 to TRBJ2-5, with 14 positions matching TRBD2. V was clipped by 7 bases and J by 5 bases; unmatched bases: 6. The CDR3 totals 15 residues. Germline V CDR1 and CDR2: SNHLY, FYNNEI. CDR3 nucleotides: TGTGCCAGCAAGGGACTAGCGGGAGTCTCCGAGACCCAGTACTTC. Amino acid sequence: CASKGLAGVSETQYF.

In its sample, this clonotype was seen many times. The genes are TRBV4-1 and TRBJ2-7, with TRBD2 matching 7 bases. The CDR3 loop spans 16 amino acids. The J segment lost 5 bases and the V segment lost 1 base, leaving 11 bases of the junction unmatched. Germline V lookup: CDR1 MGHRA, CDR2 YSYEKL. The CDR3 here is CASSQGAGAGEDEQYF. CDR3 DNA: TGCGCCAGCAGCCAAGGCGCCGGGGCGGGAGAGGACGAGCAGTACTTC.

This clonotype was counted at least ten times. This chain uses TRBV29-1 with TRBJ2-2, with D possibly called TRBD1 or TRBD2 (5 bases each). CDR3 size: 12 residues. Germline-derived CDR1 and CDR2 are SQVTM and ANQGSEA. V was shortened by 1 base and J by 7 bases, with 7 bases between the two germline ends. The CDR3 here is CSVEGGYGELFF. CDR3 DNA: TGCAGCGTTGAAGGGGGGTACGGGGAGCTGTTTTTT.

Ten or more counts support this clonotype. This chain links TRBV7-3 with TRBJ2-1; TRBD2 agrees at 8 bases. CDR3 length: 16 residues. CDR1 and CDR2 from the germline V gene are SGHTA and FQGTGA. J lost 0 bases, V lost 6 bases, and 7 bases had no gene match. Here the CDR3 DNA reads TGTGCCAGCAGTTTAGCGGGAAACCCCTCCTACAATGAGCAGTTCTTC. Amino acid sequence: CASSLAGNPSYNEQFF.

At least ten counts were recorded for this clonotype. The rearrangement uses TRBV28 and TRBJ2-1; 12 nucleotides line up with TRBD2. The germline gives CDR1 MDHEN, CDR2 SYDVKM. The V gene end was trimmed by 3 bases and the J gene end by 6 bases; junction bases not matched to a gene: 9. The CDR3 covers 17 residues. The CDR3 nucleotides are TGTGCCAGCAGTTTCTCTAGCGGGGGGGGCCTATTCAATGAGCAGTTCTTC. It yields the protein CASSFSSGGGLFNEQFF.

There are many counts of this clonotype. The chain's CDR3 is CSVERGPGPPNEQYF. CDR3 in DNA: TGCAGCGTTGAAAGGGGGCCGGGCCCCCCGAACGAGCAGTACTTC. The chain carries TRBV29-1 and TRBJ2-7, with 7 bases matching TRBD1. V lost 2 bases to trimming and J lost 5 bases; unmatched junction nucleotides: 12. This CDR3 comprises 15 residues. The germline gives CDR1 SQVTM, CDR2 ANQGSEA.

This clonotype was seen many times. The V and J genes are TRBV5-1 and TRBJ2-7; 7 bases map to TRBD1. Looked up from germline, CDR1 is SGHRS and CDR2 is YFSETQ. V shed 3 bases, J shed 3 bases, and the junction held 9 bases outside the gene matches. The CDR3 has 15 amino acids. CDR3 in DNA: TGCGCCAGCAGCTCACGACAGGGTGTTAACTACGAGCAGTACTTC. It yields the protein CASSSRQGVNYEQYF. Filled out from reference TRBV5-1 and TRBJ2-7, the complete variable domain reads KAGVTQTPRYLIKTRGQQVTLSCSPISGHRSVSWYQQTPGQGLQFLFEYFSETQRNKGNFPGRFSGRQFSNSRSEMNVSTLELGDSALYLCASSSRQGVNYEQYFGPGTRLTVT.

This clonotype has a count of ten or more. The chain has TRBV20-1 and TRBJ2-5; 7 positions agree with TRBD2. The ends lost 0 bases at V and 13 bases at J; junction bases unmatched: 14. The germline V gene encodes CDR1 DFQATT and CDR2 SNEGSKA (reference sequence). The CDR3 sequence is 14 residues long. Here the CDR3 DNA reads TGCAGTGCTAGAGATCGTAGAGGGGCGACTAGCTGGTACTTC. This encodes CSARDRRGATSWYF.

Notes on this clonotype: This may be a read error, as it is one base from a much larger clone. The chain is built from TRBV19 and TRBJ2-7; D call uncertain. The CDR3 runs to 14 residues. Germline V gene lookup returns CDR1 LNHDA and CDR2 SQIVND (reference sequence). The CDR3: CASSDRRRSYERYF. The CDR3 nucleotides are TGTGCCAGTAGTGACCGACGGCGGAGCTACGAGCGGTACTTC.

The chain has TRBV18 and TRBJ2-7; 7 positions match TRBD1. J was trimmed by 5 bases and V by 4 bases; bases with no gene match: 8. Germline CDR1 KGHSH, CDR2 LQKENI. This CDR3 region has 14 residues. The CDR3 is CASSQDTGDDEQYF. CDR3 coding DNA: TGTGCCAGCTCACAAGATACAGGGGATGACGAGCAGTACTTC.

There are many counts of this clonotype. The junction departs from the called germline gene at one end, perhaps through a read error. The chain carries TRBV29-1 and TRBJ1-1; D is perhaps TRBD1 (5 bases). This CDR3 region has 14 residues. The germline gives CDR1 SQVTM, CDR2 ANQGSEA. For the CDR3, the DNA is TGCAGCGTTGAAGAAATAGGAGGGGCCGTGGGCGCGAATTTT. It codes for CSVEEIGGAVGANF.

This clonotype was seen ten or more times. The chain joins TRBV18 to TRBJ2-1; TRBD1 matches 7 bases. V shed 1 base, J shed 12 bases, and the junction held 24 bases outside the gene matches. The CDR3 totals 19 residues. Germline lookup yields CDR1 KGHSH and CDR2 LQKENI. CDR3 region: CASSPQHPRMTKLQGVQFF. In DNA form, the CDR3 reads TGTGCCAGCTCACCACAGCACCCCCGGATGACAAAACTGCAGGGGGTGCAGTTCTTC.

This clonotype was found many times. The chain joins TRBV5-1 to TRBJ2-3; 8 bases line up with TRBD2. Germline loops: CDR1 SGHRS, CDR2 YFSETQ. CDR3 size: 16 residues. Trimming took 5 bases from V and 3 from J; bases not matched to a gene: 11. The CDR3 sequence: CASRPAPAGATDTQYF. In DNA, the CDR3 is TGCGCCAGCAGACCAGCCCCAGCGGGAGCTACAGATACGCAGTATTTT.

This clonotype was detected ten times or more. The chain has TRBV2 and TRBJ1-5, with unresolved D. This CDR3 is 15 amino acids long. Trimming removed 7 bases at V and 4 bases at J, with 17 bases between. Per the germline V gene, CDR1 is SNHLY and CDR2 is FYNNEI. CDR3 DNA sequence: TGTGCCAGCACGGGCGGCCAGGAACCAAATCAGCCCCAGCATTTT. The encoded protein is CASTGGQEPNQPQHF.

This clonotype occurred many times. For the CDR3, the DNA is TGTGCCAGCAGCCAAGAGACGACTAGAGTATACGAGCAGTACTTC. Amino acids: CASSQETTRVYEQYF. The genes are TRBV4-2 and TRBJ2-7; weak D call: TRBD2 (6 bases). Germline values: CDR1 LGHNA, CDR2 YNFKEQ. This CDR3 region has 15 residues. V lost 0 bases and J lost 4, with 13 bases in between.

This clonotype was observed many times. The V gene is TRBV7-2, the J gene TRBJ2-1; a possible D gene is TRBD2 (5 bases). Germline values: CDR1 SGHTA, CDR2 FQGNSA. The CDR3 is 12 residues long. V was clipped by 3 bases and J by 10 bases, with 10 bases between them. CDR3 DNA: TGTGCCAGCAGCTTGGGAGATGCGGAGCAGTTCTTC. It yields the protein CASSLGDAEQFF.

In this sample, this clonotype turned up many times. The gene calls are TRBV28 and TRBJ1-1; perhaps TRBD1 as D (5 bases). The V gene lost 8 bases and the J gene lost 3 bases, with 22 bases spanning the gap. Germline CDR1 reads MDHEN; CDR2 reads SYDVKM. The CDR3 totals 16 residues. The CDR3 DNA reads TGTGCCAGCCTGCCATGGGACCCGGGATTGTACACTGAAGCTTTCTTT. Encoded protein: CASLPWDPGLYTEAFF.

This clonotype was counted ten times or more. V usage is TRBV29-1 and J usage is TRBJ2-3; D is possibly TRBD1 (5 bases). Trimming pared 7 bases from V and 3 bases from J, leaving 8 bases between. The germline CDR1 and CDR2 sequences are SQVTM and ANQGSEA. There are 11 residues in the CDR3. CDR3 sequence reads: CSASGTDTQYF. The CDR3 nucleotides are TGCAGCGCTTCAGGGACAGATACGCAGTATTTT.

At least ten counts were recorded for this clonotype. The chain couples TRBV20-1 to TRBJ2-5, with 11 bases that match TRBD1. The trim removed 6 bases at V and 1 base at J, leaving 7 bases unmatched. Per the germline V gene, CDR1 is DFQATT and CDR2 is SNEGSKA (reference sequence). The CDR3 loop spans 15 amino acids. The CDR3 loop reads CSAMGTGGIQETQYF. CDR3 DNA sequence: TGCAGTGCCATGGGGACAGGGGGTATCCAAGAGACCCAGTACTTC.

The table lists this clonotype with many counts. V is TRBV5-6 and J is TRBJ2-1; 14 bases align to TRBD2. V lost 4 bases, J lost 3 bases, and 6 bases stayed unmatched. The CDR3 is 17 residues long. Germline values: CDR1 SGHDT, CDR2 YYEEEE. CDR3 in amino acids: CASSGTSGSLYYNEQFF. The CDR3, as DNA: TGTGCCAGCAGCGGGACTAGCGGGAGCCTCTACTACAATGAGCAGTTCTTC.